The clone carrying this T cell receptor beta chain was found many times. Its antigen remains unidentified. It was template switching that added a universal primer site, and there were unique molecular identifiers on the cDNA. MiXCR, run by TCRdb on the 5' RACE reads, gives a single entry per CDR3 protein. The sample holds about 260,000 distinct CDR3 sequences, 5.5% to 8% seen once. Germline V gene sequence: CDR1 SGHTA, CDR2 FQGTGA. The V end was cut by 5 bases, the J end by 0 bases, with 17 bases between. CDR3 length equals 17 residues. This entry is derived from a study of identical twins. Study-wide findings and caveats: Among beta out-of-frame sequences, excess sharing between twins appeared weaker.

These data also featured in a second study, about yellow fever vaccine responses in identical twins.

Specimen: memory (CD45RO+) T cells sorted from blood. The TCR comes from a woman aged 18-35 years in good health. The V call is TRBV7-3, the J call TRBJ2-1; D remains unclear. The CDR3 loop is CASSTLIGQSSYNEQFF. The DNA for the CDR3 is TGTGCCAGCAGCACCTTAATAGGGCAGAGCTCCTACAATGAGCAGTTCTTC.